What follows is one T cell receptor beta chain and its context. Repertoires were generated with immunoSEQ multiplex PCR, while TCRdb's copy carries only in-frame clones and drops some. The sample records roughly 180,000 clones, 85% to 90% being singletons. This entry belongs to a study of blood T cell repertoires in COVID-19. The CDR3 is made up of 12 amino acids. V lost 3 bases, J lost 5 bases, and 8 bases lay in between. Germline V lookup: CDR1 SGDLS, CDR2 YYNGEE. The rearrangement joins TRBV9 to TRBJ2-5; D is unresolved. This receptor was taken from a man aged 18 to 30 with acute or convalescent COVID-19. What was sequenced was peripheral blood. As DNA, the CDR3 is TGTGCCAGCAGCGGCCACGGGGAGACCCAGTACTTC. It yields the protein CASSGHGETQYF. Filled out from reference TRBV9 and TRBJ2-5, the complete variable domain reads DSGVTQTPKHLITATGQRVTLRCSPRSGDLSVYWYQQSLDQGLQFLIQYYNGEERAKGNILERFSAQQFPDLHSELNLSSLELGDSALYFCASSGHGETQYFGPGTRLLVL.